This T cell receptor beta chain is drawn from a study of cytomegalovirus exposure and HLA in healthy donors. PCR employed 60 Vbeta and 13 Jbeta primers. The data were produced by immunoSEQ multiplex PCR, yet TCRdb's version contains in-frame clones alone and is incomplete. The sample holds around 150,000 clones, 65% to 80% seen once. V lost 6 bases to trimming and J lost 4 bases; unmatched junction nucleotides: 13. The CDR3 consists of 16 residues. Germline loops: CDR1 WNHNN, CDR2 SYGVQD (reference sequence). This chain links TRBV10-1 with TRBJ2-3; TRBD1 agrees at 7 bases. Sequencing was performed on PBMCs. The receptor was derived from a man aged 40-49 years in good health and CMV-seropositive. The CDR3 here is CASSGGWTTGADTQYF. CDR3 bases: TGCGCCAGCAGCGGCGGCTGGACCACAGGGGCAGATACGCAGTATTTT.